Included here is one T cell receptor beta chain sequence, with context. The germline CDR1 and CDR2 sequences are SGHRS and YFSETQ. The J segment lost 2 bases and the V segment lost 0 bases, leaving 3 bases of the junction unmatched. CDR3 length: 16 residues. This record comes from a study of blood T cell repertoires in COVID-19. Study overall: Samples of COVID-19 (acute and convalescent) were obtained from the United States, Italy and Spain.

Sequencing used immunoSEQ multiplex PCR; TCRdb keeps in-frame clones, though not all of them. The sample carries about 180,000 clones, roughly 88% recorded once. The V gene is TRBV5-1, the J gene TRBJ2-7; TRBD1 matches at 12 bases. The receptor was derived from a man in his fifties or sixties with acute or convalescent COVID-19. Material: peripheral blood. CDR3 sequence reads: CASSLEGTGGPYEQYF. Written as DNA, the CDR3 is TGCGCCAGCAGCTTGGAGGGGACAGGGGGCCCCTACGAGCAGTACTTC.